The clone carrying this T cell receptor beta chain was recorded only once. Its specificity is unknown. Relative to the germline gene, one junction end is altered; a read error may explain this. The entry originates in a study of post-analysis software for immune sequencing data. Study-wide results and caveats: The study found TRBV5-6, TRBV5-1 and TRBV20-1 among about five TRBV segments more frequent in patients than controls.

Unique-molecular-identifier-tagged TCR beta cDNA libraries were used. MiXCR, applied by TCRdb to the PCR reads, yields one record per CDR3 protein. The sample yields 600,000 to 750,000 distinct CDR3 sequences, approximately 59% seen once. Germline V gene sequence: CDR1 LGHDT, CDR2 YNNKEL (reference sequence). There are 15 residues in the CDR3. Sequencing was done on a sample of blood. This chain links TRBV3-1 with TRBJ2-5; no reliable D call. This TCR was sampled from a girl between 2 and 10 years old with multiple sclerosis. The CDR3 DNA reads TGTGCCAGCGCGAATCGACGCCACGTACAAGAGGCCCAGTACTTC. Protein sequence: CASANRRHVQEAQYF.